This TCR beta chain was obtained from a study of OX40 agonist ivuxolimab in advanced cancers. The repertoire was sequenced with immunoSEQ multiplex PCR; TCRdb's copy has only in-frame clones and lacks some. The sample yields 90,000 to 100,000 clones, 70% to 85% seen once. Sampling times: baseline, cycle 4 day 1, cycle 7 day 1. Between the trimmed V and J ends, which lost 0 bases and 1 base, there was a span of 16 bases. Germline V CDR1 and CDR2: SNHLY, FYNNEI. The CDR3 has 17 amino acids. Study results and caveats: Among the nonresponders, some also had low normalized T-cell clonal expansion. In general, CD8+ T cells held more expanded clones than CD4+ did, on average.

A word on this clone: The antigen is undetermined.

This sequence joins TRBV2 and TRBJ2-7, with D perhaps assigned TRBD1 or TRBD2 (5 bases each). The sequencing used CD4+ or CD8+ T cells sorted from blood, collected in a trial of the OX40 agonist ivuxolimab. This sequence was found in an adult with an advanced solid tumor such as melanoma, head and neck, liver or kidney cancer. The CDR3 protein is CASSEAGDPGRSYEQYF. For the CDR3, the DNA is TGTGCCAGCAGTGAAGCCGGGGACCCGGGACGGTCCTACGAGCAGTACTTC. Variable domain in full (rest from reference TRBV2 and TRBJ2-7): EPEVTQTPSHQVTQMGQEVILRCVPISNHLYFYWYRQILGQKVEFLVSFYNNEISEKSEIFDDQFSVERPDGSNFTLKIRSTKLEDSAMYFCASSEAGDPGRSYEQYFGPGTRLTVT.